The rows below give T cell receptor beta chains drawn from one sample of a study of long-term antiretroviral therapy in people with HIV. Libraries were prepared by immunoSEQ multiplex PCR; TCRdb keeps only in-frame clonotypes and omits some of them. The table has some 25,000 clones, under 85% seen once; the top ten hold 8.5% to 14%. The sequences come from unsorted PBMCs, collected 2.1 years after starting antiretroviral therapy. The receptor set was obtained from a man aged 30 to 45 with HIV. Each CDR3 is given with its conserved first and last residue. Part of the rows lack a size; the others show once, few, many or a class for expanded clones.

.	TRBJ2-2	TRBV6-5	CASSSHPNTGELFF
.	TRBJ1-2	TRBV5-6	CASSLVQGNYGYTF
.	TRBJ2-1	TRBV6-5	CASSYTGPYNNEQFF
few	TRBJ2-3	TRBV6-4	CASSVGSTDTQYF
.	TRBJ1-5	TRBV30	CAWSVGGNSNQPQHF
.	TRBJ2-1	TRBV19	CASSTKTSSDEQFF
once	TRBJ2-2	TRBV12-5	CASGKDVGELFF
few	TRBJ2-2	TRBV4-3	CASSQDWEPGGTGELFF
.	TRBJ1-1	TRBV19	CASSMGFGQWNTEAFF
.	TRBJ1-4	TRBV6-6	CASSYSSGGIEEKLFF
once	TRBJ1-1	TRBV28	CASSPPGKTEAFF
.	TRBJ2-7	TRBV29-1	CSVGTGPAEQYF
.	TRBJ1-5	TRBV23-1	CASSPGYSNQPQHF
.	TRBJ2-7	TRBV11-2	CASSLGDRLEQYF
.	TRBJ2-7	TRBV28	CASTRDSYEQYF